The T cell receptor (beta chain) described here comes from a study of T cells expressing NK-cell markers. Study outcomes and limitations: Clarity on HCMV specificity was lacking for the expanded NKG2C+ T cell clones. These clonotypes, the leaders elsewhere, also led the CD3+CD56-NKG2C+ fraction in several donors. Dominant NKG2C+ clonotypes in five to seven donors made up about 1.0-7.0% of CD8+ T cells.

This CDR3 spans 14 amino acids. From germline, CDR1 is MGHRA and CDR2 YSYEKL. TCRdb re-called the 5' RACE reads and gives one entry per CDR3 protein, without DNA. The sample totals about 150,000 distinct CDR3 sequences. In the case of this clonotype: Its antigen is not known.

This chain joins TRBV4-1 and TRBJ2-1; there is no DNA to check the TCRdb D call of TRBD2. Input material: blood T cells: a sorted CD56 or NKG2C T cell subset, CD4+ or CD8+ T cells, or bulk PBMC T cells (not recorded which). The clonotype originates from a woman between 50 and 59 years old in good health. The chain's CDR3 is CASSPSPPYNEQFF.